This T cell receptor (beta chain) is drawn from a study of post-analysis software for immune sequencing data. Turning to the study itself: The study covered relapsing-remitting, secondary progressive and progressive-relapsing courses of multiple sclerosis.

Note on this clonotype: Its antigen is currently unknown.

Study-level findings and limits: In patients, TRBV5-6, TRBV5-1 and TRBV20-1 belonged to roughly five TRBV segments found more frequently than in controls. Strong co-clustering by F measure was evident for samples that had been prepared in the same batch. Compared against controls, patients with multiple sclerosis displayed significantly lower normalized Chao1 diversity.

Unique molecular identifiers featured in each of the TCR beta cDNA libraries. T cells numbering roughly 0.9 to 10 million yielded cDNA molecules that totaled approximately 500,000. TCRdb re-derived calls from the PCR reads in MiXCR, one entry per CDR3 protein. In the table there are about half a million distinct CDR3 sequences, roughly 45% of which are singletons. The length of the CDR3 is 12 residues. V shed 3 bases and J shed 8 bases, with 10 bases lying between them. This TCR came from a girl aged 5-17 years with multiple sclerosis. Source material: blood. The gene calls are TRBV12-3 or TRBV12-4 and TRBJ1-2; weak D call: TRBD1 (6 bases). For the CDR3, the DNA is TGTGCCAGCAGTTTGTGGGACACGGGCTACACCTTC. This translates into CASSLWDTGYTF.